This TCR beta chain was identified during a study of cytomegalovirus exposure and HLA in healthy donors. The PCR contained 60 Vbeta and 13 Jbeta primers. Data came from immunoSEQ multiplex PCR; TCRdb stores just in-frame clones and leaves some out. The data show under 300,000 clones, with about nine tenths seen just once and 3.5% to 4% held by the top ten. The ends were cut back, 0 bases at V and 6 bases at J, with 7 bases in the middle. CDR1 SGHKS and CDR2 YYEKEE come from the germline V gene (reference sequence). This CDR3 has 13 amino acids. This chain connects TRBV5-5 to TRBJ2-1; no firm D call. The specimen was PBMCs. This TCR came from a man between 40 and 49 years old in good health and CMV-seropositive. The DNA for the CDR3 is TGTGCCAGCAGCTTGGCGGAGATCAATGAGCAGTTCTTC. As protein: CASSLAEINEQFF.